Only one count was recorded for the clone carrying this TCR beta chain. These data belong to a study of blood T cell repertoires in COVID-19. Study-level information: PBMCs, B-cell-depleted T cells, or T cells provided the cDNA or gDNA that made up the material.

In the original workflow: Amplification of reference gene primers was used by the study to estimate nucleated cell counts. This table comes from immunoSEQ multiplex PCR, and its TCRdb copy is limited to in-frame clones, with some not included. From that table come the V and J calls and clone size; the DNA was used to work out D and trimming. The data hold more than 200,000 clones, with approximately 86% observed a single time. A Seattle source enrolled patients during active infection and followed them longitudinally. There are 12 residues in the CDR3. Germline V gene sequence: CDR1 MNHEY, CDR2 SVGAGI. V lost 6 bases and J lost 8; bases outside the gene matches: 1.

The sequence came from an older woman with COVID-19, enrolled during active disease. This chain uses TRBV6-5 with TRBJ1-6, with 7 positions matching TRBD1. The sample was peripheral blood. This CDR3 reads CASRGGDSPLHF. The CDR3 region has the DNA TGTGCCAGCAGAGGGGGCGATTCACCCCTCCACTTT.